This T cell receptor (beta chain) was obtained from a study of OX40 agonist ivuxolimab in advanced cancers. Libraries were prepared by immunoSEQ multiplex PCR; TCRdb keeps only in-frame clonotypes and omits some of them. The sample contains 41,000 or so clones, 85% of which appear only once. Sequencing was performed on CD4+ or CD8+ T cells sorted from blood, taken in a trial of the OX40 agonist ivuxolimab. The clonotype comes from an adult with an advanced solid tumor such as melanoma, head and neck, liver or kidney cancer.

The CDR3 DNA follows: TGTGCCAGCAGACCAGGGGGCGGGGGAGAGACCCAGTACTTC. Residues: CASRPGGGGETQYF. The chain carries TRBV11-2 and TRBJ2-5; TRBD1 is a possible D gene (8 bases). Looked up from germline, CDR1 is SGHAT and CDR2 is FQNNGV. This CDR3 has 14 residues. Trimming pared 6 bases from V and 4 bases from J, leaving 15 bases between.